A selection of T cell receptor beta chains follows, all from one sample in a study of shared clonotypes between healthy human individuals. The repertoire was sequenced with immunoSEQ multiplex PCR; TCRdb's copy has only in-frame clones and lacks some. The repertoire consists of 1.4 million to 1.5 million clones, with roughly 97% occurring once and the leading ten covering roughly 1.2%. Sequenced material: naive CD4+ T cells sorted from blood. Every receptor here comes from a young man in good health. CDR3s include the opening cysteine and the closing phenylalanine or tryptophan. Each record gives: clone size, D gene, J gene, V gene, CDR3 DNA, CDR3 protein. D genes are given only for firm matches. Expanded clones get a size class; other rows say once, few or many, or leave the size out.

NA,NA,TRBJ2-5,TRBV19,TGTGCCAGTAGTATATCGCCCCAGGACACCCAGTACTTC,CASSISPQDTQYF
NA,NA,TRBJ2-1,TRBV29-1,TGCAGCGTTGAGAAGCGGAACTACAATGAGCAGTTCTTC,CSVEKRNYNEQFF
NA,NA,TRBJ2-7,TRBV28,TGTGCCAGCAGTCTCCTAGGGTCCGAGCAGTACTTC,CASSLLGSEQYF
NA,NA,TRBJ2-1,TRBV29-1,TGCAGCGTTGAAGACAGGTCGGTTCAGTTCTTC,CSVEDRSVQFF
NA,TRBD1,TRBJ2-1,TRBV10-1,TGCGCCAGCAGTGAGAACTGGGGACAGGGGGTCAATGAGCAGTTCTTC,CASSENWGQGVNEQFF
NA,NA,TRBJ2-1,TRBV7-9,TGTGCCAGCACCCGCGGGACAGAATACAATGAGCAGTTCTTC,CASTRGTEYNEQFF
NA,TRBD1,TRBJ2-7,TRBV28,TGTGCCAGCAGGGACCCTAGGGGACAGCGAATTTACGAGCAGTACTTC,CASRDPRGQRIYEQYF
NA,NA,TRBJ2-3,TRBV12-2,TGTGCAAGTCGCTTACCGCCCCTACCCAGATGTGGCACAGATACGCAGTATTTT,CASRLPPLPRCGTDTQYF
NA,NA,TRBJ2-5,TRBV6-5,TGTGCCAGCAGTTTCTCTCGGGAGACCCAGTACTTC,CASSFSRETQYF
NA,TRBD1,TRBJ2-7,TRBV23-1,TGCGCCAGCAGTCAAAGGGGGGACAGGGGGCGCTACGAGCAGTACTTC,CASSQRGDRGRYEQYF
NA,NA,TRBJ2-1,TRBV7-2,TGTGCCAGCGGGCGAAGCTCCTACAATGAGCAGTTCTTC,CASGRSSYNEQFF
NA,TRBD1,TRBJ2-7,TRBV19,TGTGCCAGTAGTCGCCTCAGGGGGCCCTACGAGCAGTACTTC,CASSRLRGPYEQYF
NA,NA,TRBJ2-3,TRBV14,TGTGCCAGCAGCCAATCACTTTGGAGCACAGATACGCAGTATTTT,CASSQSLWSTDTQYF
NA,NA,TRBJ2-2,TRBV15,TGTGCCACCAGAGGGGTAACCGGGGAGCTGTTTTTT,CATRGVTGELFF
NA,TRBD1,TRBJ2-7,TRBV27,TGTGCCAGCAGTTTATCTCCGGGACAGATGGACTACGAGCAGTACTTC,CASSLSPGQMDYEQYF
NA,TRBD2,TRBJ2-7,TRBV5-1,TGCGCCAGCAGCTTTCAGACTAGCGTCCTCTCCTACGAGCAGTACTTC,CASSFQTSVLSYEQYF
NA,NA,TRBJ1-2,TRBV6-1,TGTGCCAGCAGTCCAGCGAGGGATGGCTACACCTTC,CASSPARDGYTF
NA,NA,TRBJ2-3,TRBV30,TGTGCCTGGGGGGGGAATACGCAGTATTTT,CAWGGNTQYF
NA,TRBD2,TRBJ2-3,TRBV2,TGTGCCAGCAGCCCGGGACTAGCGGGAGGGCGGTATACGCAGTATTTT,CASSPGLAGGRYTQYF
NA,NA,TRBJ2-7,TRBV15,TGTGCCACCAGCAGAGATCGTGGGGGCCTCGAGCAGTACTTC,CATSRDRGGLEQYF
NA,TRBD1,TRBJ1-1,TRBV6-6,TGTGCCAGCAGTTACAGACAGGGGCGTACTGAAGCTTTCTTT,CASSYRQGRTEAFF
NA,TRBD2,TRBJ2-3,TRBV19,TGTGCCAGTAGTCCGCTAGCGGCTGTCACAGATACGCAGTATTTT,CASSPLAAVTDTQYF
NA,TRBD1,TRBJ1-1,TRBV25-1,TGTGCCAGCAGTGGGGACAGGGTAGACGCTTTCTTT,CASSGDRVDAFF
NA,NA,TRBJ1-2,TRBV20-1,TGCAGTGCGTACCTCCTGTATGGCTACACCTTC,CSAYLLYGYTF
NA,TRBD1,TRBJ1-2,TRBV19,TGTGCCAGTAGTATATATACAGGGGACTATGGCTACACCTTC,CASSIYTGDYGYTF
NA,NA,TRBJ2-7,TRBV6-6,TGTGCCAGCAGCAGACAGGTCTCCTACGAGCAGTACTTC,CASSRQVSYEQYF
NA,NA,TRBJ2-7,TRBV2,TGTGCCAGCAGTGCGGAGGTTCTCTCCTACGAGCAGTACTTC,CASSAEVLSYEQYF
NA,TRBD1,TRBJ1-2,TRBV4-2,TGTGCCAGCAGCCAAGAGGCCCGGGGGACAGGGGGCAATGGCTACACCTTC,CASSQEARGTGGNGYTF
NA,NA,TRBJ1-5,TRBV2,TGTGCCAGCAGTGTGGGTAGGGACGCTCAGCCCCAGCATTTT,CASSVGRDAQPQHF
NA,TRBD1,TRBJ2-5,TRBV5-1,TGCGCCAGCAGCTTCCTGGGACAGGGGTCCCCAGAGACCCAGTACTTC,CASSFLGQGSPETQYF
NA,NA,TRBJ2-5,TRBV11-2,TGTGCCAGCAGCTTAGATCTCGGGGAGACCCAGTACTTC,CASSLDLGETQYF
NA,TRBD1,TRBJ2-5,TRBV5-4,TGTGCCAGCAGCTTTTCCCCTCATACGACAGGGGGCGAGACCCAGTACTTC,CASSFSPHTTGGETQYF
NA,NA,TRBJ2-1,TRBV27,TGTGCCAGCAGTCCCCGTCGGGGGAGTGAGCAGTTCTTC,CASSPRRGSEQFF
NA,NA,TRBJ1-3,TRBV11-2,TGTGCCAGCAGCTTCCCCGCTAGATCACTAGGTATTGGCGGAAACACCATATATTTT,CASSFPARSLGIGGNTIYF
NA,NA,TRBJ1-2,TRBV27,TGTGCCAGCAGTTTATTCAGAGAAAAACCCTATGGCTACACCTTC,CASSLFREKPYGYTF
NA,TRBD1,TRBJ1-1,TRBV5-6,TGTGCCAGCAGCTCGTTCCGGGACAGCAACACTGAAGCTTTCTTT,CASSSFRDSNTEAFF
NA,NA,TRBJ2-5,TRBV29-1,TGCAGCGTTGCGGCCAGCTGGAGTCAGCAAGAGACCCAGTACTTC,CSVAASWSQQETQYF
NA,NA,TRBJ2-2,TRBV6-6,TGTGCCAGCTCTTTTGACCCGAACACCGGGGAGCTGTTTTTT,CASSFDPNTGELFF
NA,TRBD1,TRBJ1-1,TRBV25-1,TGTGCCAGCAGTGCCGGGACAGGGGGACGGACTGAAGCTTTCTTT,CASSAGTGGRTEAFF
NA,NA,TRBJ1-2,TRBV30,TGTGCCTGGAGTGTACTGGGCCCAGGGACCTATGGCTACACCTTC,CAWSVLGPGTYGYTF
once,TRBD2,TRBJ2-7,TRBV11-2,TGTGCCAGCAGCCGCGGGGCTAGCGGGAGGGTTCGCCACGAGCAGTACTTC,CASSRGASGRVRHEQYF
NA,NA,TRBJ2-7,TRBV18,TGTGCCAGCTCACGGGACCGGGCCATCGGCGAGCAGTACTTC,CASSRDRAIGEQYF
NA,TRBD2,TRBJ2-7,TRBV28,TGTGCCAGCAGTTTCCCGGGACTAGCGGGCCGGTACGAGCAGTACTTC,CASSFPGLAGRYEQYF
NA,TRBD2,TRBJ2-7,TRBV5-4,TGTGCCAGCAGCCCTAACAGTGATGCGGGACTAGCGACCTACGAGCAGTACTTC,CASSPNSDAGLATYEQYF
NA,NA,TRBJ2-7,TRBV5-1,TGCGCCAGCAAAATGGACGCCGGGATGTACGAGCAGTACTTC,CASKMDAGMYEQYF
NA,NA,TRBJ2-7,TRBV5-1,TGCGCCAGCAGCCCAAGGCCCAGGGCCGGGCTCCCCTACGAGCAGTACTTC,CASSPRPRAGLPYEQYF
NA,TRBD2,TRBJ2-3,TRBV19,TGTGCCAGTGCCGGGAGGGGCAGGGGAGCGCAGTATTTT,CASAGRGRGAQYF
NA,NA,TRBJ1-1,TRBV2,TGTGCCAGCAGTGGCCCCCTCCGGGCTTTCTTT,CASSGPLRAFF
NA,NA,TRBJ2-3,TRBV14,TGTGCCAGCAGCCGCTACACTTTTACAGGGTGGGGCACAGATACGCAGTATTTT,CASSRYTFTGWGTDTQYF
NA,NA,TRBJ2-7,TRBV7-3,TGTGCCAGCAGCTTAACTAGCCAGTACGAGCAGTACTTC,CASSLTSQYEQYF
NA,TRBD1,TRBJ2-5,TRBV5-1,TGCGCCAGCAGCTTGGCCGGGACAGGGAAAGAGACCCAGTACTTC,CASSLAGTGKETQYF
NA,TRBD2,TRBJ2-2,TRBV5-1,TGCGCCAGCAGCTTATGGGGAGGGCCGGGCACCGGGGAGCTGTTTTTT,CASSLWGGPGTGELFF
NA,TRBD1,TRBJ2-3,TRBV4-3,TGCGCCAGCAGCCAAGACTGGGACAGTACAACAGATACGCAGTATTTT,CASSQDWDSTTDTQYF
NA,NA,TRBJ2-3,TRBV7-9,TGTGCCAGCAGCTTAGAGGGCACAGATACGCAGTATTTT,CASSLEGTDTQYF
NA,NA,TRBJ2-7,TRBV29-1,TGCAGCGTTGTTCCATCTTCCTACGAGCAGTACTTC,CSVVPSSYEQYF
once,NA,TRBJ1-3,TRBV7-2,TGTGCCAGCAGCTACGGTCAGGGTGCGGGAAACACCATATATTTT,CASSYGQGAGNTIYF
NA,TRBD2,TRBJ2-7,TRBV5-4,TGTGCCAGCAGTCCCCGGGGGGGTAGCGGGTATAGCTCCTACGAGCAGTACTTC,CASSPRGGSGYSSYEQYF
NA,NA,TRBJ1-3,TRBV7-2,TGTGCCAGCAGCCCTCGTAACACCATATATTTT,CASSPRNTIYF
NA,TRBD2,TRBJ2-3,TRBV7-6,TGTGCCAGCAGCTTAGTTGCGGGAGGGACAGATACGCAGTATTTT,CASSLVAGGTDTQYF
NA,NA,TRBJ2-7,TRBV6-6,TGTGCCAGCACCAAACCTAATCAGAGAGGCGAGCAGTACTTC,CASTKPNQRGEQYF